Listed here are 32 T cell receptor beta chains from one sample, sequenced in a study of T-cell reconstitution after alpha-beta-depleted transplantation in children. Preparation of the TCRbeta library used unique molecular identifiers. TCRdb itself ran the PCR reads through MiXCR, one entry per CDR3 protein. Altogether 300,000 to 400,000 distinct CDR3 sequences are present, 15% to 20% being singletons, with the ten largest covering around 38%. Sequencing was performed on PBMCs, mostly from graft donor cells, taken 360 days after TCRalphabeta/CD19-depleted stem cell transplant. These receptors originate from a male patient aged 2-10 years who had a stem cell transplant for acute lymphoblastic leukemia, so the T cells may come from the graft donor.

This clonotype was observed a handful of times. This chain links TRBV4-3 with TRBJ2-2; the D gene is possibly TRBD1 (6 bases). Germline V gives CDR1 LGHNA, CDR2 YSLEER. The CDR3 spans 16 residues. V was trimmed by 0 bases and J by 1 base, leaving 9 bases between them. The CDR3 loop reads CASSQDLGGNTGELFF. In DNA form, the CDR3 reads TGCGCCAGCAGCCAAGATCTAGGGGGGAACACCGGGGAGCTGTTTTTT.

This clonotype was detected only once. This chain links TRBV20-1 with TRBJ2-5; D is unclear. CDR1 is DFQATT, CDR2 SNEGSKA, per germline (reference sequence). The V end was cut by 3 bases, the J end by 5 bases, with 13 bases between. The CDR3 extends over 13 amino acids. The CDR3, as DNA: TGCAGTGCTAGCCCCCCCCCAAGGGAGACCCAGTACTTC. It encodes CSASPPPRETQYF.

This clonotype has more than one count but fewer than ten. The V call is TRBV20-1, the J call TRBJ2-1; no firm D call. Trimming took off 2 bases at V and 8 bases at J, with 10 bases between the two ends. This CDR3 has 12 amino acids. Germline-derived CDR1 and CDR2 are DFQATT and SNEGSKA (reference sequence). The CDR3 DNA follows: TGCAGTGCTAGACCACCTAGACATGAGCAGTTCTTC. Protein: CSARPPRHEQFF.

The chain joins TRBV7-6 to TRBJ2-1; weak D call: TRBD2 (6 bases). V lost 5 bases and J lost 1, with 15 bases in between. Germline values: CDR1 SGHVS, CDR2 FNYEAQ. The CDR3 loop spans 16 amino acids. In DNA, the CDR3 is TGTGCCAGCAGCCTAGACGAGGGGACTTCCTACAATGAGCAGTTCTTC. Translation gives CASSLDEGTSYNEQFF.

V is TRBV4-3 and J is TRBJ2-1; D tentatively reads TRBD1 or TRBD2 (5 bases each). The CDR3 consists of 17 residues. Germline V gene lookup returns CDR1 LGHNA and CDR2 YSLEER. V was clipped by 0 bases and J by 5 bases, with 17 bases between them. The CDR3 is CASSQEGVQWVNNEQFF. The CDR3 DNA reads TGCGCCAGCAGCCAAGAGGGGGTCCAGTGGGTCAACAATGAGCAGTTCTTC.

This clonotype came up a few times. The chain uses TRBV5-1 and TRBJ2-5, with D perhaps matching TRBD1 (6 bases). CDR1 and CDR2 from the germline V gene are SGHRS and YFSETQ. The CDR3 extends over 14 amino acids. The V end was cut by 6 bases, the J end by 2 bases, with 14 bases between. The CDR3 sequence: CASTRIQGQETQYF. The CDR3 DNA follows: TGCGCCAGCACCAGGATTCAGGGGCAAGAGACCCAGTACTTC. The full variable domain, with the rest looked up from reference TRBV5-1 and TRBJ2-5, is KAGVTQTPRYLIKTRGQQVTLSCSPISGHRSVSWYQQTPGQGLQFLFEYFSETQRNKGNFPGRFSGRQFSNSRSEMNVSTLELGDSALYLCASTRIQGQETQYFGPGTRLLVL.

The CDR3 reads CASGPQGSEQYF. The CDR3 nucleotides are TGTGCTAGTGGTCCGCAGGGTAGCGAGCAGTACTTC. V usage is TRBV12-5 and J usage is TRBJ2-7; perhaps TRBD1 as D (5 bases). Germline assignment: CDR1 LGHNT and CDR2 FRNRAP. This CDR3 is 12 amino acids long. V was pared by 5 bases and J by 6 bases, with 11 bases between.

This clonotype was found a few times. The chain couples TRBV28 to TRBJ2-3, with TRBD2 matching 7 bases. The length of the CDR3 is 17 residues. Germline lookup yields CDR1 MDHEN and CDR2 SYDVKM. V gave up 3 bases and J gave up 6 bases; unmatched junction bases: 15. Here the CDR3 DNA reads TGTGCCAGCAGTTTGGTACTAGCGCCCTTACCCCAGGATACGCAGTATTTT. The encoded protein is CASSLVLAPLPQDTQYF.

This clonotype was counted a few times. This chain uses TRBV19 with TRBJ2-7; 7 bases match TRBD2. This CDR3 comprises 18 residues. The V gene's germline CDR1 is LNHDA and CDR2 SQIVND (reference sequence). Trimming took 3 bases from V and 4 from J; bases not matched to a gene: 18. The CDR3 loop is CASSIGQWQRGYLYEQYF. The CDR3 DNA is TGTGCCAGTAGTATCGGGCAGTGGCAGCGGGGATACCTTTACGAGCAGTACTTC.

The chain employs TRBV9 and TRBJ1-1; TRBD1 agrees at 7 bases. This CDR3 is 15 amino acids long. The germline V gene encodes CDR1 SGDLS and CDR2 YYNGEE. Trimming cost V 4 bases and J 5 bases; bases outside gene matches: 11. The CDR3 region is CASSPRQGQGTEAFF. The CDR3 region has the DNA TGTGCCAGCAGCCCCCGACAGGGACAAGGGACTGAAGCTTTCTTT.

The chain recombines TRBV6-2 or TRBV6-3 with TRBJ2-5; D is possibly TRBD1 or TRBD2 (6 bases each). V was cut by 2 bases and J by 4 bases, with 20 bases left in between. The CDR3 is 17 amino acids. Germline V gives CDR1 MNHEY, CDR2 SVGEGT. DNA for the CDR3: TGTGCCAGCAGTTACCGTAGCGGCTGGAGGGGGAGAGAGACCCAGTACTTC. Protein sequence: CASSYRSGWRGRETQYF.

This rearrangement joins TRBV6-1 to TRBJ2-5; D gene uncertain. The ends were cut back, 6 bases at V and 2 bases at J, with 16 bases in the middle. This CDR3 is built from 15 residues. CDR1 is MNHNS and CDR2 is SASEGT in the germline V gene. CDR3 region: CASRTFGQTQETQYF. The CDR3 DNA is TGTGCCAGCAGAACATTCGGGCAGACTCAAGAGACCCAGTACTTC.

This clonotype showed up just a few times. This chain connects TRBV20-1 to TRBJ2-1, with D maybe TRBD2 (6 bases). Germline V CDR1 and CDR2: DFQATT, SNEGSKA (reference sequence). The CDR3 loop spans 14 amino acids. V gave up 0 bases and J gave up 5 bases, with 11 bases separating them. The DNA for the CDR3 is TGCAGTGCTAGAGATTTGGGGGGAGACAATGAGCAGTTCTTC. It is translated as CSARDLGGDNEQFF.

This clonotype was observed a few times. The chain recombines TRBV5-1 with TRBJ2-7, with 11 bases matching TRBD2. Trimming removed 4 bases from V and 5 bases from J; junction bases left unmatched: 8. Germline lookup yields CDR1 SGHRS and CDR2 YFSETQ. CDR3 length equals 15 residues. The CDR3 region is CASSPGTSGSHEQYF. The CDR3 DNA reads TGCGCCAGCAGCCCGGGGACTAGCGGTTCCCACGAGCAGTACTTC.

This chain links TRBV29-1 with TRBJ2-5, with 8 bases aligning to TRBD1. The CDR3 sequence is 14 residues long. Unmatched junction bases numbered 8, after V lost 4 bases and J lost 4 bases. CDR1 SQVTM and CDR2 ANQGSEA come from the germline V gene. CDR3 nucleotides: TGCAGCGTTGCCCGGTCAGGGGGCAGAGAGACCCAGTACTTC. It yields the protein CSVARSGGRETQYF.

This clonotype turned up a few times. CDR3 nucleotide sequence: TGCAGCGCCGTCGGACCAGGACTCCAAGAGACCCAGTACTTC. As protein: CSAVGPGLQETQYF. The chain is built from TRBV29-1 and TRBJ2-5; a weak D match, TRBD2 (5 bases). The length of the CDR3 is 14 residues. Between the trimmed V and J ends, which lost 7 bases and 1 base, there was a span of 16 bases. Germline V gene sequence: CDR1 SQVTM, CDR2 ANQGSEA.

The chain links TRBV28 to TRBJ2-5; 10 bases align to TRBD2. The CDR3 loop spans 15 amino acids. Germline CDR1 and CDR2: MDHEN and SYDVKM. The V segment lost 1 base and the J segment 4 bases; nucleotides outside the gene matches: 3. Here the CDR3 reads CASSLLLAGRETQYF. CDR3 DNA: TGTGCCAGCAGTTTATTACTAGCGGGGCGAGAGACCCAGTACTTC.

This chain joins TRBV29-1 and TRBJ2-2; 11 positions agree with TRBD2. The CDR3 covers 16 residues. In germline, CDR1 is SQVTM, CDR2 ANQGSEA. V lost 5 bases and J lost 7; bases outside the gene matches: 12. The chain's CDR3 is CSVRQLAGVMGGELFF. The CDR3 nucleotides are TGCAGCGTTAGACAACTAGCGGGAGTAATGGGCGGGGAGCTGTTTTTT.

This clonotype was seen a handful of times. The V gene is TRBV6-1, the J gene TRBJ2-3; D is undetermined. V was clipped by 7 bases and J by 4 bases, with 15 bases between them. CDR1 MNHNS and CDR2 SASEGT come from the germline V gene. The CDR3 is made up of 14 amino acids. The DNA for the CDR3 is TGTGCCAGCAACCGGGCCTTAGTACCAGATACGCAGTATTTT. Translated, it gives CASNRALVPDTQYF.

CDR3 bases: TGTGCCAGCAGTTGGACGGACTTCTCACCCCAGCATTTT. Translating it yields CASSWTDFSPQHF. The chain uses TRBV7-2 and TRBJ1-5; D unresolved. CDR1 and CDR2 from the germline V gene are SGHTA and FQGNSA. The CDR3 contains 13 residues. The V end was cut by 6 bases, the J end by 10 bases, with 16 bases between. Drawing the rest from reference TRBV7-2 and TRBJ1-5, the complete variable domain is GAGVSQSPSNKVTEKGKDVELRCDPISGHTALYWYRQSLGQGLEFLIYFQGNSAPDKSGLPSDRFSAERTGGSVSTLTIQRTQQEDSAVYLCASSWTDFSPQHFGDGTRLSIL.

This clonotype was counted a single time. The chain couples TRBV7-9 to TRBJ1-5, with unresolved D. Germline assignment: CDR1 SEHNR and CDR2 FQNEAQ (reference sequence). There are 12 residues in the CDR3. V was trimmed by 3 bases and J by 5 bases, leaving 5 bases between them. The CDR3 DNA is TGTGCCAGCAGCTTTGTTGATCAGCCCCAGCATTTT. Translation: CASSFVDQPQHF.

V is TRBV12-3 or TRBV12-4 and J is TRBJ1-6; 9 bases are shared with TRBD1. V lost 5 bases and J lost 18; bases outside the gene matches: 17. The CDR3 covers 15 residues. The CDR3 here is CASSLPKGTGFRSHF. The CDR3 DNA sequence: TGTGCCAGCAGTCTCCCAAAGGGGACAGGGTTTAGGTCCCACTTT.

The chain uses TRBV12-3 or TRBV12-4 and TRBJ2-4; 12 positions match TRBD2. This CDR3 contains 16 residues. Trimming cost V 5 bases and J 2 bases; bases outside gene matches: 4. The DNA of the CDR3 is TGTGCCAGCAGTCCTGGACTAGCGGGGCCCAAAAACATTCAGTACTTC. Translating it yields CASSPGLAGPKNIQYF.

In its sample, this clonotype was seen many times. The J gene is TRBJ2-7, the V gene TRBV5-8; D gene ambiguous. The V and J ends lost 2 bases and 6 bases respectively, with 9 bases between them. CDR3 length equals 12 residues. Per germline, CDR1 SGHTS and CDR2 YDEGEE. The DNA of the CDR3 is TGTGCCAGCAGCTTATGGTACGGCGAGCAGTACTTC. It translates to CASSLWYGEQYF.

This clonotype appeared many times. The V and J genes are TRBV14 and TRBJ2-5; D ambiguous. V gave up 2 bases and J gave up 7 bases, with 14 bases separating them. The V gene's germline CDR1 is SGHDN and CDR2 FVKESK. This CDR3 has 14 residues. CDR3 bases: TGTGCCAGCAGCCAAAGTGCCTGGGTCGGGACCCAGTACTTC. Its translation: CASSQSAWVGTQYF.

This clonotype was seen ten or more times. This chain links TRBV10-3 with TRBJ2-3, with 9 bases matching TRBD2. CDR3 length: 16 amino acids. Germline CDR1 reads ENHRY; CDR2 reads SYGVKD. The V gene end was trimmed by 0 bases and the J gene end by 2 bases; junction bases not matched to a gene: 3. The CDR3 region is CAISESPSGDTDTQYF. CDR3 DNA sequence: TGTGCCATCAGTGAGTCGCCTAGCGGGGACACAGATACGCAGTATTTT.

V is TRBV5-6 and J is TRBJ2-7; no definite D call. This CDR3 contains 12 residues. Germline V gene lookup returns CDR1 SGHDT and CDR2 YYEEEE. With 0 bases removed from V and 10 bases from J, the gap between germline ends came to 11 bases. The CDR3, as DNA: TGTGCCAGCAGCTTGGGAGACGGAAGTCAGTACTTC. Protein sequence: CASSLGDGSQYF.

The CDR3 here is CASSLDAGPEQYF. The DNA for the CDR3 is TGCGCCAGCAGCTTGGATGCGGGGCCCGAGCAGTACTTC. The chain couples TRBV5-1 to TRBJ2-7; a weak D match, TRBD2 (6 bases). Germline V gene data show CDR1 as SGHRS and CDR2 as YFSETQ. The CDR3 runs to 13 residues. Trimming pared 0 bases from V and 6 bases from J, leaving 10 bases between.

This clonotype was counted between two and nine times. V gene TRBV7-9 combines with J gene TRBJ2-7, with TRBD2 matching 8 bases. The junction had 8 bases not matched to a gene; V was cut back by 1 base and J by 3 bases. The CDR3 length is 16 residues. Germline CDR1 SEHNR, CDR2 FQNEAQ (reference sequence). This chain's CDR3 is CASSLDRLAGHYEQYF. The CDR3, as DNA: TGTGCCAGCAGCTTAGATCGGCTAGCGGGTCACTACGAGCAGTACTTC.

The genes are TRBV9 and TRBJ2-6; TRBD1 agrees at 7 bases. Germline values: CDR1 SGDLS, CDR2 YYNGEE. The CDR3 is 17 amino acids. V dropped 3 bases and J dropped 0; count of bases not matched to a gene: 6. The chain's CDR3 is CASSAWTGRSGANVLTF. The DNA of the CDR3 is TGTGCCAGCAGCGCCTGGACAGGCCGCTCTGGGGCCAACGTCCTGACTTTC. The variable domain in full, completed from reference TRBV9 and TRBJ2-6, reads DSGVTQTPKHLITATGQRVTLRCSPRSGDLSVYWYQQSLDQGLQFLIQYYNGEERAKGNILERFSAQQFPDLHSELNLSSLELGDSALYFCASSAWTGRSGANVLTFGAGSRLTVL.

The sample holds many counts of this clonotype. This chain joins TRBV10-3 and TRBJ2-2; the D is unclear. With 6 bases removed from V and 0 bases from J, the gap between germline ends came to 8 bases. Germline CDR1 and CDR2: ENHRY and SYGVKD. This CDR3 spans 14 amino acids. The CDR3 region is CAIRQTTNTGELFF. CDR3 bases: TGTGCCATCAGGCAGACCACGAACACCGGGGAGCTGTTTTTT.

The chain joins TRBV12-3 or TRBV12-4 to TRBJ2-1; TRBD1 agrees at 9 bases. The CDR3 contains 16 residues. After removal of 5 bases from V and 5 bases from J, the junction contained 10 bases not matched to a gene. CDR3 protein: CASSHPGTGRDNEQFF. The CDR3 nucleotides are TGTGCCAGCAGTCACCCCGGGACAGGGCGTGACAATGAGCAGTTCTTC.